The clone carrying this T cell receptor (beta chain) was found a few times. The antigen is not known. The TCR beta cDNA libraries carried unique molecular identifiers. TCRdb called the PCR reads again in MiXCR, with one record for every CDR3 protein. The sample gives roughly 180,000 distinct CDR3 sequences, approximately 31% of which show up once; roughly 1.6% is in the top ten. The data derive from a study of post-analysis software for immune sequencing data. Study-wide background: Patients had relapsing-remitting, secondary progressive or progressive-relapsing multiple sclerosis; some lacked subtype. General study results and limits: For normalized Chao1 diversity, multiple sclerosis patients scored significantly lower than controls did. About 5 TRBV segments, including TRBV5-6, TRBV5-1 and TRBV20-1, were more frequent in patients than controls.

The CDR3 covers 15 residues. Trimming at V came to 5 bases and at J to 4 bases, leaving 5 bases not matched to a gene. Germline V gives CDR1 LNHNV, CDR2 YYDKDF (reference sequence). V and J are TRBV15 and TRBJ1-5; 10 nucleotides align to TRBD1. The receptor was derived from a girl between 10 and 17 years old with multiple sclerosis. The source material was blood. The CDR3, as DNA: TGTGCCACCAGCGCCCTGGGACAGGGGAATCAGCCCCAGCATTTT. Translated: CATSALGQGNQPQHF.